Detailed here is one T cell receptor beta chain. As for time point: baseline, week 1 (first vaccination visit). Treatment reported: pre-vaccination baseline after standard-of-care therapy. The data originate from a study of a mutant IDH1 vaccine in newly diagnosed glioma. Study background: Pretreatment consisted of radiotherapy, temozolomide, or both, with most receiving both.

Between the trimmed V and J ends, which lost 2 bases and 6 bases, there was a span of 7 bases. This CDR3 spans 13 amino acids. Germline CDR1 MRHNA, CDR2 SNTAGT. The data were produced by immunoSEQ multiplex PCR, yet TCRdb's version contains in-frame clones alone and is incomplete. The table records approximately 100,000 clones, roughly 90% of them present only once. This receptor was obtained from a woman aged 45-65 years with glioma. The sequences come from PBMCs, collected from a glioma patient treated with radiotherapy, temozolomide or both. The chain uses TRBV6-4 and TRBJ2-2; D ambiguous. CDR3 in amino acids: CASSDRSAGELFF. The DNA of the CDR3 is TGTGCCAGCAGTGACAGGAGCGCCGGGGAGCTGTTTTTT.